These 4 T cell receptor beta chains came from one sample sequenced in a study of radiotherapy plus CTLA-4 blockade in lung cancer. Here immunoSEQ multiplex PCR was the method, and the copy in TCRdb shows in-frame clones only, minus some. The table includes about 38,000 clones, over 65% detected once. The sample was peripheral blood, taken from a patient treated with radiotherapy plus ipilimumab. The receptors shown here come from a human donor with non-small cell lung cancer who had stable disease on radiotherapy plus ipilimumab.

The rearrangement joins TRBV28 to TRBJ2-3, with D hard to call. Trimming stripped 9 bases from V and 0 bases from J, with 16 bases between. The CDR3 is made up of 15 amino acids. Germline V CDR1 and CDR2: MDHEN, SYDVKM. The CDR3 DNA is TGTGCCAGTCGTGGGTGGAAGCCTAGCACAGATACGCAGTATTTT. As protein: CASRGWKPSTDTQYF.

The V and J genes are TRBV9 and TRBJ1-2; D not resolved. The CDR3 totals 13 residues. CDR1 is SGDLS and CDR2 is YYNGEE in the germline V gene. The germline V and J ends were trimmed by 0 bases and 5 bases, with 8 bases remaining between them. This CDR3 is CASSVDGGYGYTF. The CDR3 bases are TGTGCCAGCAGCGTAGATGGAGGGTATGGCTACACCTTC.

This clone was found a few times. This sequence joins TRBV10-1 and TRBJ1-3; D remains ambiguous. Germline CDR1 WNHNN, CDR2 SYGVQD (reference sequence). V lost 4 bases, J lost 0 bases, and 7 bases lay in between. The CDR3 is 14 amino acids. In DNA form, the CDR3 reads TGCGCCAGCAGTGCTCAGATCTCTGGAAACACCATATATTTT. Protein sequence: CASSAQISGNTIYF.

J is TRBJ1-1 and V is TRBV6-6, with D hard to call. The V gene lost 7 bases and the J gene lost 0 bases, with 9 bases spanning the gap. CDR1 is MNHNY, CDR2 SVGAGI, per germline (reference sequence). The CDR3 extends over 13 amino acids. The chain's CDR3 is CASIHGMNTEAFF. The CDR3 bases are TGTGCCAGCATACATGGGATGAACACTGAAGCTTTCTTT.